This T cell receptor (beta chain) was documented in a study of a mutant IDH1 vaccine in newly diagnosed glioma. As for the study in general: At weeks 1, 3, 5, 7, 11, 15, 19 and 23, patients received a vaccination, eight in all. Patients were started on vaccination 4-6 weeks after radiotherapy alone, or with temozolomide cycles. Averaging approximately 40 years of age, treated patients were 62.5% male and approximately 38% female.

Germline V gene sequence: CDR1 MNHNS, CDR2 SASEGT. There are 13 residues in the CDR3. V was pared by 4 bases and J by 7 bases, with 10 bases between. Only in-frame clones appear in the TCRdb table, and some are missing; sequencing was by immunoSEQ multiplex PCR. Of 50,000 to 55,000 clones listed, roughly 73% are singletons. The time point: week 5, during vaccination. All doses held 300 ug of mutant IDH1 20-mer peptide, with topical imiquimod. As to this clone: What it binds is not known.

The sample in question was PBMCs, obtained from a glioma patient whose treatment included an IDH1 peptide vaccine. The J gene is TRBJ1-4, the V gene TRBV6-1; maybe TRBD1 (5 bases). The receptor was derived from a man between 50 and 59 years old with glioma. The CDR3: CASSGQGGEKLFF. The DNA for the CDR3 is TGTGCCAGCAGTGGCCAGGGCGGTGAAAAACTGTTTTTT.